One sample yielded the 18 T cell receptor beta chains listed below, sequenced in a study of spatial heterogeneity in lung cancer. TCRdb re-analysed the 5' RACE reads in MiXCR, keeping a single row per CDR3 protein. The sample lists around 15,000 distinct CDR3 sequences, 3.6% occurring once. Time point meaning: sample taken at primary tumor resection. Source: normal lung tissue next to the tumor, taken at surgery. The origin of the receptors is a male donor with early-stage non-small cell lung cancer.

This clonotype was seen ten or more times. Within a library made for alpha chains, this beta chain is off target, and its count is uninformative. The chain carries TRBV6-2 or TRBV6-3 and TRBJ2-5; D gene uncertain. V was pared by 6 bases and J by 4 bases, with 15 bases between. Germline assignment: CDR1 MNHEY and CDR2 SVGEGT. CDR3 length equals 14 residues. The CDR3 spells CASSYGSDPETQYF. CDR3 in DNA: TGTGCCAGCAGCTACGGATCCGACCCAGAGACCCAGTACTTC.

By share, this clonotype counts as medium-sized. Since the library was made to target alpha chains, this beta chain is a stray read and its abundance is not meaningful. This chain connects TRBV6-5 to TRBJ2-7, with 7 positions matching TRBD1. The germline CDR1 and CDR2 sequences are MNHEY and SVGAGI. Trimming cost V 6 bases and J 5 bases; bases outside gene matches: 4. This CDR3 is 12 amino acids long. The CDR3 DNA follows: TGTGCCAGCAGCCTCGGGACAGACGAGCAGTACTTC. Translation: CASSLGTDEQYF.

This clonotype was seen ten or more times. As an off-target read in a library built for alpha chains, this beta chain has a frequency of little significance. The genes are TRBV4-1 and TRBJ2-1; tentatively, D is TRBD1 or TRBD2 (5 bases each). CDR1 is MGHRA, CDR2 YSYEKL, per germline. Trimming removed 8 bases from V and 7 bases from J, with 18 bases in between. The CDR3 sequence is 14 residues long. In nucleotides, the CDR3 is TGCGCCAGCGGAAGGGACGGAGTACTGAATGAGCAGTTCTTC. As protein: CASGRDGVLNEQFF.

Ten or more counts support this clonotype. Found in a library prepared for alpha chains, this beta chain is an off-target read, and its abundance has little meaning. The rearrangement joins TRBV5-1 to TRBJ1-2; no firm D call. The CDR3 runs 13 residues. Germline CDR1 reads SGHRS; CDR2 reads YFSETQ. V lost 3 bases, J lost 1 base, and 7 bases lay in between. CDR3 protein: CASSSESNYGYTF. The CDR3 nucleotides read TGCGCCAGCAGCTCCGAGAGTAACTATGGCTACACCTTC.

This clonotype has ten or more counts. This beta chain represents an off-target read in a library built for alpha chains; its size is of limited meaning. The J gene is TRBJ2-1, the V gene TRBV12-5; D unclear. The ends were cut back, 5 bases at V and 2 bases at J, with 13 bases in the middle. This CDR3 comprises 15 residues. CDR1 and CDR2 (germline): LGHNT, FRNRAP. The CDR3 spells CASGASDLPYNEQFF. The CDR3 DNA follows: TGTGCTAGTGGTGCCTCGGATCTCCCCTACAATGAGCAGTTCTTC.

This clonotype came up many times. This beta chain is an off-target read within a library intended for alpha chains, so its frequency means little. The V call is TRBV5-1, the J call TRBJ2-6; D may match TRBD1 or TRBD2 (5 bases each). Trimming stripped 8 bases from V and 2 bases from J, with 17 bases between. Germline values: CDR1 SGHRS, CDR2 YFSETQ. The CDR3 totals 16 residues. This CDR3 is CASEDGRGAGANVLTF. Here the CDR3 DNA reads TGCGCCAGTGAGGACGGACGAGGGGCTGGGGCCAACGTCCTGACTTTC.

This clonotype was seen at least ten times. The library was designed around alpha chains, so this beta chain is a stray read whose abundance carries little weight. The V and J genes are TRBV28 and TRBJ1-6, with D unresolved. Germline CDR1 is MDHEN and CDR2 is SYDVKM. Deletions cut 7 bases from V and 5 bases from J, with 6 bases between. This CDR3 spans 12 amino acids. The CDR3 DNA sequence: TGTGCCAGCACGGGGAATAATTCACCCCTCCACTTT. Amino acids: CASTGNNSPLHF.

This clonotype occurred many times. The size of this beta chain means little, since it is a stray read in a library made for alpha chains. This chain connects TRBV29-1 to TRBJ2-7, with 8 bases lining up with TRBD2. The junction had 6 bases not matched to a gene; V was cut back by 4 bases and J by 4 bases. This CDR3 spans 13 amino acids. Germline loops: CDR1 SQVTM, CDR2 ANQGSEA. CDR3 sequence reads: CSVAGAGGYEQYF. For the CDR3, the DNA is TGCAGCGTTGCGGGGGCGGGAGGTTACGAGCAGTACTTC.

This clonotype was recorded many times. Since the library was made to target alpha chains, this beta chain is a stray read and its abundance is not meaningful. The chain couples TRBV20-1 to TRBJ2-4; D possibly corresponds to TRBD1 (5 bases). CDR1 and CDR2 (germline): DFQATT, SNEGSKA (reference sequence). Trimming stripped 4 bases from V and 1 base from J, with 11 bases between. The CDR3 contains 14 residues. CDR3 in DNA: TGCAGTGCTACTAGGGGTTTCGCCAAAAACATTCAGTACTTC. Its translation: CSATRGFAKNIQYF.

This clonotype occurred many times. Being off target in a library aimed at alpha chains, this beta chain has a size of little meaning. The chain recombines TRBV29-1 with TRBJ2-5; the match to TRBD2 covers 13 bases. V lost 6 bases to trimming and J lost 5 bases; unmatched junction nucleotides: 3. The CDR3 covers 13 residues. Germline assignment: CDR1 SQVTM and CDR2 ANQGSEA. CDR3 DNA sequence: TGCAGCGTCCTACTAGCGGGAGGGGAGACCCAGTACTTC. Translated: CSVLLAGGETQYF.

This clonotype was recorded at least ten times. Since the library was made to target alpha chains, this beta chain is a stray read and its abundance is not meaningful. The chain recombines TRBV11-3 with TRBJ2-1; 8 bases align to TRBD1. The CDR3 is 14 residues long. Per germline, CDR1 SGHNT and CDR2 YENEEA. Trimming cost V 0 bases and J 13 bases; bases outside gene matches: 8. CDR3 sequence reads: CASSLDGRQGNQFF. The CDR3 DNA sequence: TGTGCCAGCAGCTTAGATGGGAGACAGGGGAATCAGTTCTTC.

This clonotype came up many times. Little can be read into the size of this beta chain, an off-target read in a library designed for alpha chains. J is TRBJ2-1 and V is TRBV11-2; 7 bases map to TRBD1. The length of the CDR3 is 14 residues. Trimming took 3 bases from V and 8 from J; bases not matched to a gene: 7. CDR1 and CDR2 from the germline V gene are SGHAT and FQNNGV. Here the CDR3 reads CASSLGQFSDEQFF. The CDR3 bases are TGTGCCAGCAGCTTGGGACAGTTTTCGGATGAGCAGTTCTTC.

Judged by abundance, this clonotype is medium-sized. Being off target in a library aimed at alpha chains, this beta chain has a size of little meaning. This chain connects TRBV6-5 to TRBJ2-3; 10 bases are a match to TRBD2. Trimming took 0 bases from V and 4 from J; bases not matched to a gene: 1. There are 15 residues in the CDR3. CDR1 and CDR2 (germline): MNHEY, SVGAGI. CDR3 region: CASSYSLAGADTQYF. The CDR3 DNA reads TGTGCCAGCAGTTACTCCCTAGCGGGGGCAGATACGCAGTATTTT.

This clonotype was counted many times. This beta chain is off target for a library built for alpha chains, so its abundance means little. Here the CDR3 reads CATSKSGAYNEQFF. DNA for the CDR3: TGTGCCACCAGCAAGAGCGGCGCCTACAATGAGCAGTTCTTC. This chain links TRBV15 with TRBJ2-1, with TRBD2 as a possible D gene (5 bases). The CDR3 covers 14 residues. In germline, CDR1 is LNHNV, CDR2 YYDKDF (reference sequence). The ends were cut back, 4 bases at V and 2 bases at J, with 9 bases in the middle.

This clonotype was seen ten or more times. Since the library was made to target alpha chains, this beta chain is a stray read and its abundance is not meaningful. The J gene is TRBJ2-3, the V gene TRBV9; TRBD2 matches at 9 bases. Germline CDR1 is SGDLS and CDR2 is YYNGEE. The CDR3 is made up of 16 amino acids. J was trimmed by 8 bases and V by 0 bases; bases with no gene match: 10. The CDR3 coding sequence is TGTGCCAGCAGCGTAGAAGGTAGCGGGAGCCCGGCTACGCAGTATTTT. It codes for CASSVEGSGSPATQYF. Full variable domain (missing parts from reference TRBV9 and TRBJ2-3): DSGVTQTPKHLITATGQRVTLRCSPRSGDLSVYWYQQSLDQGLQFLIQYYNGEERAKGNILERFSAQQFPDLHSELNLSSLELGDSALYFCASSVEGSGSPATQYFGPGTRLTVL.

The table lists this clonotype with many counts. With the library built for alpha chains, this beta chain is off target and its frequency is not meaningful. The chain links TRBV20-1 to TRBJ1-5; a weak D match, TRBD1 (5 bases). The CDR3 is 14 amino acids. Looked up from germline, CDR1 is DFQATT and CDR2 is SNEGSKA (reference sequence). The ends were cut back, 0 bases at V and 2 bases at J, with 8 bases in the middle. CDR3 protein: CSARDMGGNQPQHF. The DNA for the CDR3 is TGCAGTGCTAGAGATATGGGGGGCAATCAGCCCCAGCATTTT.

This clonotype came up many times. Mismatch with germline at one junction end may stem from a read error. This beta chain is off target for a library built for alpha chains, so its abundance means little. The CDR3 sequence: CSAVSGTENPKF. The CDR3 nucleotides are TGCAGTGCTGTCTCCGGGACAGAGAACCCGAAATTC. This chain joins TRBV20-1 and TRBJ1-2, with TRBD1 matching over 7 bases. The CDR3 is 12 amino acids. Germline V CDR1 and CDR2: DFQATT, SNEGSKA (reference sequence).

There are many counts of this clonotype. For a library built for alpha chains, this beta chain is a stray read; little rests on its size. The chain recombines TRBV19 with TRBJ1-5; TRBD1 is a possible D gene (5 bases). The CDR3 has 12 amino acids. V was clipped by 3 bases and J by 9 bases, with 9 bases between them. Germline V gives CDR1 LNHDA, CDR2 SQIVND (reference sequence). In nucleotides, the CDR3 is TGTGCCAGTAGTATGTGGGGGTCGCCCCAGCATTTT. Translation gives CASSMWGSPQHF.